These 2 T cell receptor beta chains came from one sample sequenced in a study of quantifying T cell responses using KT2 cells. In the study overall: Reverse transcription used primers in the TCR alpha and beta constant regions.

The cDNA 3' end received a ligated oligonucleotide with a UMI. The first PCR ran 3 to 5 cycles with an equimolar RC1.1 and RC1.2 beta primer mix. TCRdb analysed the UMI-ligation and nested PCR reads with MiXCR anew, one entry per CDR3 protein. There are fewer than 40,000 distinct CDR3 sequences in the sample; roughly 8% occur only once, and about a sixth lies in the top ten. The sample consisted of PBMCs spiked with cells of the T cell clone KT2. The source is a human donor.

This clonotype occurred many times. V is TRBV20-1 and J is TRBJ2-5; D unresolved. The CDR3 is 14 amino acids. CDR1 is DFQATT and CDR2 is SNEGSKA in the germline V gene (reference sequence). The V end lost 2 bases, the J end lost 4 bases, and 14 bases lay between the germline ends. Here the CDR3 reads CSARLSPRLETQYF. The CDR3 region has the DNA TGCAGTGCTAGATTATCACCTCGTCTAGAGACCCAGTACTTC.

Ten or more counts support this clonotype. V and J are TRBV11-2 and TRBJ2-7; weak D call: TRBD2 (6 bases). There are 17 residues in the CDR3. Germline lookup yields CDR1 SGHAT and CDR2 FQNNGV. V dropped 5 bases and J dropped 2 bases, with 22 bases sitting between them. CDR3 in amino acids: CASSPRGPGTQTYEQYF. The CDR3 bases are TGTGCCAGCAGCCCCCGGGGTCCAGGGACTCAAACCTACGAGCAGTACTTC.